The rows below give T cell receptor beta chains drawn from one sample of a study of blood T cell repertoires in COVID-19. Here immunoSEQ multiplex PCR was the method, and the copy in TCRdb shows in-frame clones only, minus some. Of fewer than 300,000 clones in the sample, about 88% were seen once. The source material was peripheral blood. Source of these receptors: a man between 60 and 70 years old who had recovered from COVID-19. CDR3s include the opening cysteine and the closing phenylalanine or tryptophan. A D gene is named only where the DNA matches it firmly. Some rows mark clone size as missing; the rest say once, few, many or name a class of expanded clone.

TRBD1 few TRBJ1-2 15 TRBV9 TGTGCCAGCAGTTCCGGGACAGGGACGTCGAGGGGCTACACCTTC CASSSGTGTSRGYTF
NA once TRBJ2-3 14 TRBV7-2 TGTGCCAGCACCCGCAGGGGTCCCACAGATACGCAGTATTTT CASTRRGPTDTQYF
NA NA TRBJ2-7 13 TRBV10-2 TGCGCCAGCAGTGCCCCTCCTACCTACGAGCAGTACTTC CASSAPPTYEQYF
NA few TRBJ1-2 12 TRBV19 TGTGCCAGTAGGTTCTCGGGGGGTGGCTACACCTTC CASRFSGGGYTF
TRBD1 NA TRBJ2-4 19 TRBV11-2 TGTGCCAGCAGCGACAGAGGAGATACCGGGACAGGGTATAGGAACATTCAGTACTTC CASSDRGDTGTGYRNIQYF
TRBD1 NA TRBJ1-1 17 TRBV6-2/TRBV6-3 TGTGCCAGCAGTTCGGCAGGGGGCCCTTTACTGAACACTGAAGCTTTCTTT CASSSAGGPLLNTEAFF
NA NA TRBJ2-1 15 TRBV15 TGTGCCACCAGCGGAAAAAGCGACGGATACAATGAGCAGTTCTTC CATSGKSDGYNEQFF
NA NA TRBJ2-1 15 TRBV7-2 TGTGCCAGCAGCTTATCTGTCGCGGGGGCGGATGAGCAGTTCTTC CASSLSVAGADEQFF
TRBD1 once TRBJ2-5 15 TRBV18 TGTGCCAGCTCACCACTGACAGGGGTCCAAGAGACCCAGTACTTC CASSPLTGVQETQYF
NA NA TRBJ1-2 12 TRBV25-1 TGTGCCAGCAGGTCAACAGGGCAAGGCTACACCTTC CASRSTGQGYTF
TRBD1 NA TRBJ2-2 15 TRBV5-1 TGCGCCAGCAGCACCGGGACAGGGTATCCCGGGGAGCTGTTTTTT CASSTGTGYPGELFF
TRBD1 NA TRBJ2-7 13 TRBV13 TGTGCCAGCCGGGGACAGGGGGCCTACGAGCAGTACTTC CASRGQGAYEQYF
NA NA TRBJ2-2 14 TRBV7-3 TGTGCCAGCAGCTTAATACTGAACACCGGGGAGCTGTTTTTT CASSLILNTGELFF
TRBD1 NA TRBJ2-7 14 TRBV30 TGTGCCTGGAGCGCGGACAGGGCTCGTCACGAGCAGTACTTC CAWSADRARHEQYF
TRBD1 NA TRBJ2-7 16 TRBV5-1 TGCGCCAGCAGCCAAGGGGTGGCAGGGGGCAGGTGGGAGCAGTACTTC CASSQGVAGGRWEQYF
NA NA TRBJ1-6 15 TRBV19 TGTGCCAGTAGTATAAGGAGGGTCTCTGATTCACCCCTCCACTTT CASSIRRVSDSPLHF
NA NA TRBJ2-4 14 TRBV1 TGCACCAGCAGTCGAAAACCGGGACAAAGCATTCAGTACTTC CTSSRKPGQSIQYF
NA NA TRBJ2-2 16 TRBV9 TGTGCCAGCAGCGTAGTGGCGGGGCCGAACACCGGGGAGCTGTTTTTT CASSVVAGPNTGELFF
TRBD1 few TRBJ2-1 15 TRBV7-2 TGTGCCAGCAGCTCCGCAGGGGGTTCCTACAATGAGCAGTTCTTC CASSSAGGSYNEQFF
TRBD1 NA TRBJ2-4 16 TRBV6-1 TGTGCCAGCAGTGAAGAGGGACAGGGGGCCTTAAACATTCAGTACTTC CASSEEGQGALNIQYF
TRBD2 NA TRBJ2-1 16 TRBV5-1 TGCGCCAGCAGCTGGGACCCTAGCGGGGGTTACAATGAGCAGTTCTTC CASSWDPSGGYNEQFF
TRBD1 NA TRBJ1-1 17 TRBV27 TGTGCCAGCAGTTCTCGACCGGGACAGCTAATGAACACTGAAGCTTTCTTT CASSSRPGQLMNTEAFF
TRBD1 NA TRBJ2-7 15 TRBV5-6 TGTGCCAGCAGCGCCGGACAGGGGGCCTGGTACGAGCAGTACTTC CASSAGQGAWYEQYF
NA NA TRBJ2-7 12 TRBV7-2 TGTGCCAGCAGCTCGCCGCCGGGCGAGCAGTACTTC CASSSPPGEQYF
TRBD2 NA TRBJ2-2 15 TRBV24-1 TGTGCCACCAGTGATCCAGCGGGGGTAACCGGGGAGCTGTTTTTT CATSDPAGVTGELFF
TRBD1 NA TRBJ1-3 15 TRBV7-2 TGTGCCAGCCGGCAGGGACAGGGTGCCGGAAACACCATATATTTT CASRQGQGAGNTIYF
TRBD1 NA TRBJ2-5 16 TRBV5-5 TGTGCCAGCAGCTTGAGGGGGGACAGGGGGCTGGAGACCCAGTACTTC CASSLRGDRGLETQYF
NA NA TRBJ1-5 14 TRBV5-6 TGTGCCAGCAGCTCAGGACAGCATAGCCAGCCCCAGCATTTT CASSSGQHSQPQHF
TRBD2 once TRBJ2-4 17 TRBV7-2 TGTGCCAGCAGCCCCCCGGGGTTAGCGGGGGGTAAAAACATTCAGTACTTC CASSPPGLAGGKNIQYF
NA NA TRBJ2-7 16 TRBV7-9 TGTGCCAGCAGCTCTTCAGCAGGCCCTTTCTCCTACGAGCAGTACTTC CASSSSAGPFSYEQYF
NA NA TRBJ2-7 15 TRBV7-7 TGTGCCAGCAGCTTAAGGCCAGGGGCCCCCTACGAGCAGTACTTC CASSLRPGAPYEQYF
TRBD1 NA TRBJ1-3 16 TRBV5-1 TGCGCCAGCAGCACAGACCCGGGACAGCGGGGAAACACCATATATTTT CASSTDPGQRGNTIYF
NA few TRBJ1-5 15 TRBV21-1 TGTGCCAGCAGCATTGACAGGTCCAGCAATCAGCCCCAGCATTTT CASSIDRSSNQPQHF
TRBD1 NA TRBJ1-1 15 TRBV5-4 TGTGCCAGCAGCTTGCAGGGGGATCCCAGGGGGCGAGCTTTCTTT CASSLQGDPRGRAFF
NA NA TRBJ1-6 13 TRBV27 TGTGCCAGCAGTTCCGGGAGGAATTCACCCCTCCACTTT CASSSGRNSPLHF
TRBD1 NA TRBJ2-1 14 TRBV7-6 TGTGCCAGCAGCCCACTGGACAGGGATGATGAGCAGTTCTTC CASSPLDRDDEQFF
NA once TRBJ1-1 12 TRBV3-1/TRBV3-2 TGTGCCAGCAGCCCCCGACAGAATGAAGCTTTCTTT CASSPRQNEAFF
NA NA TRBJ2-7 15 TRBV24-1 TGTGCCACCAGTGATGCTCAAGGACAGCCCTACGAGCAGTACTTC CATSDAQGQPYEQYF
TRBD1 NA TRBJ1-1 14 TRBV2 TGTGCCAGCAGGGAGACAGGGTGGAGGGCTGAAGCTTTCTTT CASRETGWRAEAFF
NA NA TRBJ2-1 14 TRBV9 TGTGCCAGCAGCGTATCACTAGCAGTACATGAGCAGTTCTTC CASSVSLAVHEQFF
NA NA TRBJ1-1 13 TRBV5-8 TGTGCCAGCAGGCGTTCAGGGGTTAACCGAGCTTTCTTT CASRRSGVNRAFF
NA NA TRBJ1-1 13 TRBV5-4 TGTGCCAGCAGCTTGCGGGTTATCACTGAAGCTTTCTTT CASSLRVITEAFF
TRBD1 NA TRBJ1-1 17 TRBV4-1 TGCGCCAGCAGCCAGCGGACAGGGCTCCCCGTGGGCACTGAAGCTTTCTTT CASSQRTGLPVGTEAFF
NA NA TRBJ2-5 13 TRBV10-2 TGCGCCAGCAGCCGGGGTGAACAAGAGACCCAGTACTTC CASSRGEQETQYF
NA NA TRBJ2-7 17 TRBV5-1 TGCGCCAGCAGCTTGGCCTGGGGCAGGGGCGCCTCCTACGAGCAGTACTTC CASSLAWGRGASYEQYF
NA NA TRBJ2-6 15 TRBV6-5 TGTGCCAGCTACAGGTTGGGCTCTGGGGCCAACGTCCTGACTTTC CASYRLGSGANVLTF
TRBD1 NA TRBJ1-4 15 TRBV30 TGTGCCTGGACCCCCAGCCAAAGACAGGGGGAAAAACTGTTTTTT CAWTPSQRQGEKLFF